These 24 T cell receptor beta chains share one sample of origin, sequenced in a study of long-term antiretroviral therapy in people with HIV. The assay, immunoSEQ v3.0, was run at survey level. Clones were sequenced by immunoSEQ multiplex PCR, and TCRdb holds only the in-frame ones, with some missing. The sample includes around 12,000 clones, 82% seen only once; the top ten take about 18%. The sequences come from unsorted PBMCs, collected around 8 years after starting antiretroviral therapy. These receptors all come from a man aged 45-65 years with HIV.

V and J are TRBV7-2 and TRBJ1-2; D call uncertain. The CDR3 runs to 15 residues. Per the germline V gene, CDR1 is SGHTA and CDR2 is FQGNSA. Trimming stripped 3 bases from V and 4 bases from J, with 15 bases between. CDR3 loop: CASSFYPSPSYGYTF. The CDR3 DNA sequence: TGTGCCAGCAGCTTCTACCCATCCCCCTCCTATGGCTACACCTTC.

The rearrangement links TRBV6-1 to TRBJ2-3; D gene ambiguous. The ends were cut back, 8 bases at V and 8 bases at J, with 8 bases in the middle. CDR1 is MNHNS, CDR2 SASEGT, per germline. This CDR3 is 10 amino acids long. The CDR3 region has the DNA TGTGCCAGCTCCGATGGTACGCAGTATTTT. Residues: CASSDGTQYF.

This clone showed up just once. The CDR3 region is CASSSRDFNYGYTF. Here the CDR3 DNA reads TGTGCCAGCAGCTCAAGGGACTTCAACTATGGCTACACCTTC. This chain uses TRBV9 with TRBJ1-2, with D perhaps matching TRBD1 (5 bases). Germline assignment: CDR1 SGDLS and CDR2 YYNGEE. V was pared by 4 bases and J by 2 bases, with 12 bases between. The CDR3 extends over 14 amino acids.

This rearrangement joins TRBV4-1 to TRBJ2-7; TRBD1 might be the D (5 bases). Trimming removed 3 bases at V and 2 bases at J, with 17 bases between. This CDR3 has 16 amino acids. Germline CDR1 MGHRA, CDR2 YSYEKL. CDR3 nucleotide sequence: TGCGCCAGCAGCCAGGTCGACAGCCTGCTACCCTACGAGCAGTACTTC. This sequence encodes CASSQVDSLLPYEQYF.

This rearrangement joins TRBV27 to TRBJ2-7, with TRBD1 identical over 8 bases. Germline CDR1 is MNHEY and CDR2 is SMNVEV (reference sequence). Germline trimming cut 2 bases from V and 2 bases from J; bases unmatched to any gene: 5. This CDR3 contains 15 residues. For the CDR3, the DNA is TGTGCCAGCAGTTTAGGTGGGACAGGTACCTACGAGCAGTACTTC. This codes for CASSLGGTGTYEQYF.

The rearrangement uses TRBV7-9 and TRBJ2-5, with no clear D. Germline CDR1 SEHNR, CDR2 FQNEAQ (reference sequence). The CDR3 is 13 residues long. V lost 5 bases, J lost 1 base, and 8 bases lay in between. The CDR3 reads CASSPESQETQYF. CDR3 DNA: TGTGCCAGCAGCCCCGAGAGCCAAGAGACCCAGTACTTC. Full variable domain (remainder filled in from reference TRBV7-9 and TRBJ2-5): DTGVSQNPRHKITKRGQNVTFRCDPISEHNRLYWYRQTLGQGPEFLTYFQNEAQLEKSRLLSDRFSAERPKGSFSTLEIQRTEQGDSAMYLCASSPESQETQYFGPGTRLLVL.

V usage is TRBV9 and J usage is TRBJ1-3, with D unresolved. Germline-derived CDR1 and CDR2 are SGDLS and YYNGEE. There are 16 residues in the CDR3. V lost 2 bases to trimming and J lost 7 bases, with 19 bases between them. CDR3 in DNA: TGTGCCAGCAGCGTCCCCCGGTTTGGAGGCCGGAACACCATATATTTT. Encoded protein: CASSVPRFGGRNTIYF.

The chain combines TRBV10-1 with TRBJ2-3; 13 bases match TRBD2. The V and J ends lost 4 bases and 8 bases, in that order; junction bases with no gene match: 9. CDR1 and CDR2 (germline): WNHNN, SYGVQD (reference sequence). The CDR3 extends over 16 amino acids. The CDR3 sequence: CASSGGTSGVMGTQYF. CDR3 bases: TGCGCCAGCAGTGGTGGGACTAGCGGGGTAATGGGTACGCAGTATTTT.

The J gene is TRBJ1-1, the V gene TRBV14; D remains unclear. V gave up 0 bases and J gave up 0 bases, with 2 bases separating them. Germline-derived CDR1 and CDR2 are SGHDN and FVKESK. This CDR3 contains 13 residues. DNA of the CDR3: TGTGCCAGCAGCCAAGAGATGAACACTGAAGCTTTCTTT. As protein: CASSQEMNTEAFF.

The CDR3 region is CASSLGQGKYEQYF. DNA for the CDR3: TGTGCCAGCAGCTTAGGACAGGGGAAGTACGAGCAGTACTTC. The chain recombines TRBV7-9 with TRBJ2-7; 8 bases map to TRBD1. The CDR3 spans 14 residues. CDR1 is SEHNR and CDR2 is FQNEAQ in the germline V gene (reference sequence). J gave up 4 bases and V 1 base, and 3 bases lay outside the gene matches.

The gene calls are TRBV30 and TRBJ1-1; a weak D match, TRBD1 (6 bases). The V gene's germline CDR1 is GTSNPN and CDR2 SVGIG (reference sequence). The CDR3 contains 14 residues. Deletions cut 0 bases from V and 4 bases from J, with 12 bases between. The CDR3 DNA is TGTGCCTGGAGTGTGAGGGGGGCGCGCACTGAAGCTTTCTTT. It specifies CAWSVRGARTEAFF.

The chain recombines TRBV9 with TRBJ1-2; tentatively, D is TRBD1 (6 bases). With 0 bases removed from V and 7 bases from J, the gap between germline ends came to 10 bases. This CDR3 is 13 amino acids long. Germline-derived CDR1 and CDR2 are SGDLS and YYNGEE. CDR3 amino acids: CASSVGQGSGYTF. CDR3 DNA sequence: TGTGCCAGCAGCGTAGGGCAGGGGAGTGGCTACACCTTC. Together with reference TRBV9 and TRBJ1-2, the CDR3 gives the full variable domain: DSGVTQTPKHLITATGQRVTLRCSPRSGDLSVYWYQQSLDQGLQFLIQYYNGEERAKGNILERFSAQQFPDLHSELNLSSLELGDSALYFCASSVGQGSGYTFGSGTRLTVV.

The V call is TRBV30, the J call TRBJ1-1, with TRBD1 as a possible D gene (5 bases). Germline CDR1 and CDR2: GTSNPN and SVGIG (reference sequence). V dropped 3 bases and J dropped 4 bases, with 12 bases sitting between them. This CDR3 comprises 13 residues. CDR3 in amino acids: CAWSWAGGTEAFF. The DNA of the CDR3 is TGTGCCTGGAGCTGGGCTGGGGGCACTGAAGCTTTCTTT.

CDR3 sequence (DNA): TGTGCCTGGAGTAGGACAGGCCCCACTGGGGCCAACGTCCTGACTTTC. This gives the protein CAWSRTGPTGANVLTF. The chain uses TRBV30 and TRBJ2-6; 7 nucleotides line up with TRBD1. Germline V CDR1 and CDR2: GTSNPN, SVGIG (reference sequence). The V and J ends lost 2 bases and 2 bases, in that order; junction bases with no gene match: 6. The CDR3 covers 16 residues.

V gene TRBV19 combines with J gene TRBJ2-2; 9 nucleotides agree with TRBD2. CDR3 length equals 16 residues. Germline V CDR1 and CDR2: LNHDA, SQIVND (reference sequence). V lost 5 bases, J lost 4 bases, and 8 bases stayed unmatched. CDR3 region: CASSHTSGGITGELFF. The CDR3 DNA follows: TGTGCCAGTAGTCATACGAGCGGGGGGATCACCGGGGAGCTGTTTTTT.

The chain joins TRBV29-1 to TRBJ2-2, with TRBD2 as a possible D gene (6 bases). Per germline, CDR1 SQVTM and CDR2 ANQGSEA. The CDR3 loop spans 15 amino acids. V lost 5 bases and J lost 0, with 13 bases in between. The CDR3 sequence: CSVLGGRSNTGELFF. CDR3 DNA sequence: TGCAGCGTTCTCGGGGGACGGTCGAACACCGGGGAGCTGTTTTTT.

The chain joins TRBV7-9 to TRBJ1-1, with 7 bases that match TRBD1. The germline CDR1 and CDR2 sequences are SEHNR and FQNEAQ (reference sequence). The junction had 4 bases not matched to a gene; V was cut back by 5 bases and J by 4 bases. The CDR3 is 13 residues long. CDR3 in amino acids: CASSAGTVTEAFF. CDR3 in DNA: TGTGCCAGCAGCGCAGGGACAGTCACTGAAGCTTTCTTT.

The chain links TRBV5-6 to TRBJ2-7; TRBD2 agrees at 7 bases. The germline CDR1 and CDR2 sequences are SGHDT and YYEEEE. This CDR3 has 13 residues. The J segment lost 5 bases and the V segment lost 2 bases, leaving 4 bases of the junction unmatched. The CDR3 region has the DNA TGTGCCAGCAGCTTTTATCGGGGGGACGAGCAGTACTTC. Translation: CASSFYRGDEQYF.

This clone was counted a few times. The gene calls are TRBV9 and TRBJ2-5; D is unclear. V lost 4 bases and J lost 4, with 8 bases in between. Germline V gene data show CDR1 as SGDLS and CDR2 as YYNGEE. CDR3 length: 12 residues. The CDR3: CASSPDSETQYF. DNA of the CDR3: TGTGCCAGCAGCCCGGATTCAGAGACCCAGTACTTC.

The chain is built from TRBV7-2 and TRBJ2-3; 7 nucleotides match TRBD1. V dropped 1 base and J dropped 6; count of bases not matched to a gene: 4. This CDR3 comprises 14 residues. In germline, CDR1 is SGHTA, CDR2 FQGNSA. CDR3 DNA sequence: TGTGCCAGCAGCTTAGAGGGACAGTATGATACGCAGTATTTT. This encodes CASSLEGQYDTQYF. Combining the CDR3 with reference TRBV7-2 and TRBJ2-3 gives the whole variable domain GAGVSQSPSNKVTEKGKDVELRCDPISGHTALYWYRQSLGQGLEFLIYFQGNSAPDKSGLPSDRFSAERTGGSVSTLTIQRTQQEDSAVYLCASSLEGQYDTQYFGPGTRLTVL.

This clone was recorded a few times. This chain uses TRBV6-1 with TRBJ1-3; D is possibly TRBD1 (6 bases). The CDR3 loop spans 14 amino acids. V lost 4 bases and J 8 bases, leaving 15 bases between the germline ends. Germline lookup yields CDR1 MNHNS and CDR2 SASEGT. DNA for the CDR3: TGTGCCAGCAGTGCTCGGGGGCCGGGGTACACCATATATTTT. It translates to CASSARGPGYTIYF.

The chain carries TRBV15 and TRBJ2-2; no reliable D call. In germline, CDR1 is LNHNV, CDR2 YYDKDF (reference sequence). The CDR3 sequence is 18 residues long. The ends were cut back, 0 bases at V and 0 bases at J, with 14 bases in the middle. CDR3 in amino acids: CATSRDSIIMSNTGELFF. The CDR3 DNA reads TGTGCCACCAGCAGAGATTCGATAATTATGTCGAACACCGGGGAGCTGTTTTTT.

This chain uses TRBV7-9 with TRBJ1-1, with 8 bases aligning to TRBD1. V lost 1 base to trimming and J lost 1 base; unmatched junction nucleotides: 2. Germline V gene sequence: CDR1 SEHNR, CDR2 FQNEAQ (reference sequence). The CDR3 runs 15 residues. This CDR3 is CASSLVGTGNTEAFF. DNA for the CDR3: TGTGCCAGCAGCTTAGTCGGGACAGGGAACACTGAAGCTTTCTTT.

The V call is TRBV5-6, the J call TRBJ2-7; D not resolved. CDR3 length: 13 residues. Trimming stripped 6 bases from V and 0 bases from J, with 10 bases between. CDR1 SGHDT and CDR2 YYEEEE come from the germline V gene. As DNA, the CDR3 is TGTGCCAGCACCGGAGCCGACTCCTACGAGCAGTACTTC. Amino acids: CASTGADSYEQYF. Full variable domain (outside the CDR3, taken from reference TRBV5-6 and TRBJ2-7): DAGVTQSPTHLIKTRGQQVTLRCSPKSGHDTVSWYQQALGQGPQFIFQYYEEEERQRGNFPDRFSGHQFPNYSSELNVNALLLGDSALYLCASTGADSYEQYFGPGTRLTVT.